These 11 T cell receptor beta chains were all obtained from the same sample, sequenced in a study of blood T cell repertoires in COVID-19. Assay used: immunoSEQ multiplex PCR; TCRdb lists only in-frame clones, some missing. This table holds a few hundred thousand clones, less than 90% found once. The sequencing sample was made of peripheral blood. Every receptor here comes from a woman in her 70s with COVID-19, enrolled during active disease.

This sequence joins TRBV28 and TRBJ2-7, with D perhaps TRBD1 (6 bases). This CDR3 is 13 amino acids long. The germline V gene encodes CDR1 MDHEN and CDR2 SYDVKM. V gave up 6 bases and J gave up 5 bases, with 14 bases separating them. Written as DNA, the CDR3 is TGTGCCAGCAGCAATGGACAGATCCACGAGCAGTACTTC. Protein product: CASSNGQIHEQYF.

DNA for the CDR3: TGTGCCAGTAGTATAGATCCAGCGGGATCGAACACCGGGGAGCTGTTTTTT. Protein: CASSIDPAGSNTGELFF. The chain employs TRBV19 and TRBJ2-2; 7 nucleotides agree with TRBD2. The V gene end was trimmed by 0 bases and the J gene end by 0 bases; junction bases not matched to a gene: 4. The CDR3 spans 17 residues. CDR1 LNHDA and CDR2 SQIVND come from the germline V gene (reference sequence).

The chain combines TRBV7-9 with TRBJ2-1, with D possibly matching TRBD1 (6 bases). The CDR3 extends over 13 amino acids. Trimming took off 4 bases at V and 7 bases at J, with 11 bases between the two ends. CDR1 SEHNR and CDR2 FQNEAQ come from the germline V gene (reference sequence). The CDR3 spells CASSSGQRNEQFF. The CDR3 DNA reads as TGTGCCAGCAGCTCGGGACAAAGGAATGAGCAGTTCTTC.

The gene calls are TRBV6-2 or TRBV6-3 and TRBJ1-1; D remains unclear. From germline, CDR1 is MNHEY and CDR2 SVGEGT. V shed 0 bases and J shed 2 bases, with 10 bases lying between them. This CDR3 contains 15 residues. The CDR3 region has the DNA TGTGCCAGCAGTTACTCGAGATCGGTAAACACTGAAGCTTTCTTT. Translated, it gives CASSYSRSVNTEAFF.

The rearrangement links TRBV9 to TRBJ2-7, with TRBD1 identical over 8 bases. This CDR3 has 15 residues. The V and J ends lost 0 bases and 5 bases, in that order; junction bases with no gene match: 7. Germline V gives CDR1 SGDLS, CDR2 YYNGEE. The CDR3 DNA sequence: TGTGCCAGCAGCGTAGGAGGACAGGGTATCAACGAGCAGTACTTC. It yields the protein CASSVGGQGINEQYF.

The rearrangement links TRBV18 to TRBJ1-2, with 8 bases lining up with TRBD1. This CDR3 comprises 13 residues. V shed 6 bases, J shed 3 bases, and the junction held 3 bases outside the gene matches. Germline V CDR1 and CDR2: KGHSH, LQKENI. The CDR3 is CASSGTGDYGYTF. The CDR3 nucleotides are TGTGCCAGCTCTGGGACAGGTGACTATGGCTACACCTTC.

The chain employs TRBV24-1 and TRBJ2-3; D is perhaps TRBD2 (6 bases). Germline-derived CDR1 and CDR2 are KGHDR and SFDVKD. V was clipped by 1 base and J by 6 bases, with 16 bases between them. This CDR3 region has 16 residues. The CDR3: CATSDLRDSRGDTQYF. The CDR3 DNA follows: TGTGCCACCAGTGATTTACGGGACTCCCGGGGGGATACGCAGTATTTT.

The chain uses TRBV2 and TRBJ1-4; D is perhaps TRBD1 (6 bases). The CDR3 is 13 residues long. Trimming removed 6 bases from V and 3 bases from J, with 8 bases in between. Germline loops: CDR1 SNHLY, CDR2 FYNNEI. Here the CDR3 reads CASRQGPNEKLFF. The CDR3 DNA reads as TGTGCCAGCAGGCAGGGGCCTAATGAAAAACTGTTTTTT.

This sequence joins TRBV18 and TRBJ1-3; 7 bases fit TRBD1. With 2 bases clipped from V and 0 bases from J, the junction kept 7 bases outside the gene matches. The CDR3 totals 17 residues. The germline gives CDR1 KGHSH, CDR2 LQKENI. CDR3 in amino acids: CASSPGQGGFSGNTIYF. Written as DNA, the CDR3 is TGTGCCAGCTCACCAGGGCAGGGGGGCTTCTCTGGAAACACCATATATTTT.

This rearrangement joins TRBV10-2 to TRBJ1-5; D is possibly TRBD1 (5 bases). The CDR3 is 12 amino acids. Germline CDR1 and CDR2: WSHSY and SAAADI. Trimming cost V 10 bases and J 6 bases, with 13 bases left between them. CDR3: CATQEGPQPQHF. Written as DNA, the CDR3 is TGCGCCACACAGGAGGGGCCTCAGCCCCAGCATTTT.

The chain uses TRBV10-3 and TRBJ1-5; 7 bases are a match to TRBD1. Losses at the gene ends were 4 bases for V and 5 bases for J; bases not matched to a gene: 5. Germline CDR1 is ENHRY and CDR2 is SYGVKD. This CDR3 contains 14 residues. The CDR3 is CAISATGVDQPQHF. The CDR3 DNA reads as TGTGCCATCAGTGCAACAGGGGTGGATCAGCCCCAGCATTTT.